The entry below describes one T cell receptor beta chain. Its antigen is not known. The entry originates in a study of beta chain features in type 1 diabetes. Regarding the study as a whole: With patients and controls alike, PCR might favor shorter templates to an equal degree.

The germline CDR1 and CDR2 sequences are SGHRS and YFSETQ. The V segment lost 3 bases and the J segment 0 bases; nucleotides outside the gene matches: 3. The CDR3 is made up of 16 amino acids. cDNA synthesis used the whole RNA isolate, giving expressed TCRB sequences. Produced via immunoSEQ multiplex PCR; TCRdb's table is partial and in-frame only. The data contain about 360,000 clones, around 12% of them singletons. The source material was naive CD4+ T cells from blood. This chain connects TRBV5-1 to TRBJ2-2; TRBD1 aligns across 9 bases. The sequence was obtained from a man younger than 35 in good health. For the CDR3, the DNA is TGCGCCAGCAGCTGGGGGACAGGGACGAACACCGGGGAGCTGTTTTTT. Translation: CASSWGTGTNTGELFF.